This section outlines one T cell receptor (beta chain) sequence together with its context. The antigen is undetermined. V shed 5 bases and J 3 bases; nucleotides not matched to a gene: 7. CDR3 length equals 15 residues. It was with a sample-barcoded 5' primer and a J-beta primer mix that a second PCR of roughly 7 to 12 cycles was run. TCRdb reprocessed the 5' RACE reads via MiXCR and lists one record per CDR3 protein. Here the sample spans about 1.1 million distinct CDR3 sequences, 30% to 40% being singletons. These data originate in a study of blood T cells in healthy people across ages. Study-level background: The template switching approach captured approximately one barcoded beta molecule for every two T cells.

Study observations and caveats: A greater number of naive CD4+ cells and higher diversity distinguished long-lived donors from aged donors. In the absence of known donor CMV status, changes in expanded clonotypes were possibly confounded.

The receptor comes from a man aged 18 to 30 in good health. The sequenced sample was blood. This chain uses TRBV12-3 or TRBV12-4 with TRBJ2-3; 8 bases are a match to TRBD1. This chain's CDR3 is CASSMQDRVTDTQYF. CDR3 coding DNA: TGTGCCAGCAGTATGCAGGACAGGGTAACAGATACGCAGTATTTT.